A single sample is the source of the 21 T cell receptor beta chains below, sequenced in a study of blood T cell repertoires in COVID-19. Generated by immunoSEQ multiplex PCR, the TCRdb table keeps only in-frame clones and is missing some. This sample has 200,000 or so clones, with 85% to 90% found just once. Sample: peripheral blood. The receptors here all came from a man aged 80 or over with acute or convalescent COVID-19.

This sequence joins TRBV21-1 and TRBJ1-1; whether TRBD1, the table's D call, matches the DNA was not checked. TRBV21-1 is labeled a pseudogene. CDR3 length: 14 residues. CDR3 nucleotide sequence: TGTGCCAGCACCCGGACAGGGACAGGGAGGGTGGCTTTCTTT. Translated, it gives CASTRTGTGRVAFF.

With regard to this clone: One end of the junction varies from germline; a read error may be responsible. The chain employs TRBV28 and TRBJ2-7, with TRBD2 identical over 12 bases. There are 12 residues in the CDR3. CDR1 is MDHEN and CDR2 is SYDVKM in the germline V gene. The CDR3 coding sequence is TGTGCCAGCAGGCTAGCGGGGGGGTTCGAAAACTTC. Its protein product is CASRLAGGFENF.

This chain connects TRBV29-1 to TRBJ2-1, with 14 positions matching TRBD2. Germline V gives CDR1 SQVTM, CDR2 ANQGSEA. There are 14 residues in the CDR3. The CDR3 protein is CSGTSGSSYNEQFF. Written as DNA, the CDR3 is TGCAGTGGGACTAGCGGGAGCTCCTACAATGAGCAGTTCTTC.

This chain uses TRBV21-1 with TRBJ1-1. TRBV21-1 is assigned pseudogene status. This CDR3 has 16 amino acids. CDR3 nucleotides: TGTGCCAGCAGCGTCTGGGGAGGGGAAGGGAACACTGAAGCTTTCTTT. Translation: CASSVWGGEGNTEAFF.

The gene calls are TRBV28 and TRBJ2-7; TRBD2 matches at 11 bases. The CDR3 has 14 residues. Trimming cost V 6 bases and J 1 base; bases outside gene matches: 2. Looked up from germline, CDR1 is MDHEN and CDR2 is SYDVKM. This chain's CDR3 is CASRTSGTSYEQYF. The CDR3 DNA is TGTGCCAGCAGGACTAGCGGGACTTCCTACGAGCAGTACTTC.

The chain has TRBV24-1 and TRBJ2-7; weak D call: TRBD1 (5 bases). Germline-derived CDR1 and CDR2 are KGHDR and SFDVKD. Trimming took 4 bases from V and 3 from J, leaving 12 bases between them. The CDR3 covers 14 residues. CDR3 loop: CATSDSRVRYEQYF. CDR3 DNA sequence: TGTGCCACCAGTGACTCCAGGGTGCGCTACGAGCAGTACTTC.

This chain uses TRBV4-3 with TRBJ1-2; possible D gene TRBD1, 6 bases. The CDR3 covers 16 residues. Germline CDR1 is LGHNA and CDR2 is YSLEER. The V and J ends lost 0 bases and 7 bases respectively, with 18 bases between them. CDR3 DNA: TGCGCCAGCAGCCAAGAACCCGGGGACAACTTTGGTGGCTACACCTTC. As protein: CASSQEPGDNFGGYTF.

The chain carries TRBV5-1 and TRBJ2-1, with TRBD1 matching 9 bases. The germline gives CDR1 SGHRS, CDR2 YFSETQ. CDR3 length equals 15 residues. The trim removed 0 bases at V and 9 bases at J, leaving 7 bases unmatched. The CDR3 nucleotides read TGCGCCAGCAGCTTGGTTGGACAGGGGTCTGGTGAGCAGTTCTTC. Amino acid sequence: CASSLVGQGSGEQFF.

This clone showed up just once. CDR3 nucleotide sequence: TGTGCCAGCAGCAAGGGCAGGGGATGGGGGGGCTACGAGCAGTACTTC. Its translation is CASSKGRGWGGYEQYF. The genes are TRBV27 and TRBJ2-7; D possibly corresponds to TRBD2 (7 bases). This CDR3 is built from 16 residues. V was clipped by 6 bases and J by 3 bases, with 21 bases between them. Germline CDR1 and CDR2: MNHEY and SMNVEV (reference sequence).

The DNA for the CDR3 is TGTGCCAGCAGCCAAGTTAGCGGGAACAATGAGCAGTTCTTC. This gives the protein CASSQVSGNNEQFF. The V call is TRBV3-1 (or the pseudogene TRBV3-2), the J call TRBJ2-1; 8 bases line up with TRBD2. CDR1 is LGHDT, CDR2 YNNKEL, per germline (reference sequence). V trimming: 1 base; J trimming: 5 bases; junction bases outside the gene matches: 1. This CDR3 is built from 14 residues.

The chain recombines TRBV19 with TRBJ2-2; D perhaps matches TRBD2 (5 bases). Germline V gene data show CDR1 as LNHDA and CDR2 as SQIVND (reference sequence). The CDR3 extends over 12 amino acids. Trimming pared 7 bases from V and 7 bases from J, leaving 10 bases between. The chain's CDR3 is CASKERSGELFF. CDR3 bases: TGTGCCAGTAAGGAGCGGAGCGGGGAGCTGTTTTTT.

The chain is built from TRBV7-2 and TRBJ2-2, with a possible D match to TRBD2 (5 bases). V was cut by 0 bases and J by 3 bases, with 11 bases left in between. CDR1 SGHTA and CDR2 FQGNSA come from the germline V gene. The CDR3 has 16 residues. The CDR3, as DNA: TGTGCCAGCAGCTTAGCCCCCGGCGGGCACACCGGGGAGCTGTTTTTT. It yields the protein CASSLAPGGHTGELFF.

This clone occurred a few times. The gene calls are TRBV24-1 and TRBJ2-2; TRBD1 matches 8 bases. V gave up 6 bases and J gave up 1 base; unmatched junction bases: 3. Germline V gives CDR1 KGHDR, CDR2 SFDVKD. The CDR3 loop spans 15 amino acids. CDR3 protein: CATSTGQGNTGELFF. The CDR3 DNA follows: TGTGCCACCAGTACCGGACAGGGGAACACCGGGGAGCTGTTTTTT.

The V gene is TRBV9, the J gene TRBJ2-5; D possibly corresponds to TRBD2 (7 bases). V lost 3 bases and J 1 base, leaving 16 bases between the germline ends. Germline CDR1 and CDR2: SGDLS and YYNGEE. The CDR3 spans 16 residues. The CDR3 nucleotides read TGTGCCAGCAGCGCCACACAGGGAGGGATCCAAGAGACCCAGTACTTC. It yields the protein CASSATQGGIQETQYF.

The chain combines TRBV6-5 with TRBJ2-7, with D tentatively TRBD2 (6 bases). The CDR3 is 13 amino acids. Germline values: CDR1 MNHEY, CDR2 SVGAGI. Trimming pared 4 bases from V and 3 bases from J, leaving 10 bases between. CDR3 in amino acids: CASSLGTHYEQYF. Here the CDR3 DNA reads TGTGCCAGCAGTTTAGGGACTCACTACGAGCAGTACTTC.

The chain couples TRBV19 to TRBJ1-1; D unresolved. Germline assignment: CDR1 LNHDA and CDR2 SQIVND (reference sequence). This CDR3 has 13 residues. The V end lost 0 bases, the J end lost 5 bases, and 7 bases lay between the germline ends. The CDR3 region is CASSIEGQTEAFF. The CDR3 DNA reads as TGTGCCAGTAGTATAGAGGGCCAGACTGAAGCTTTCTTT.

This clone has only one observation. This chain connects TRBV12-3 or TRBV12-4 to TRBJ2-2; no clear D. CDR3 length: 12 amino acids. V was pared by 4 bases and J by 3 bases, with 3 bases between. The CDR3 coding sequence is TGTGCCAGCAGTTCGGACACCGGGGAGCTGTTTTTT. Protein sequence: CASSSDTGELFF.

V is TRBV11-2 and J is TRBJ1-4; D gene ambiguous. The germline gives CDR1 SGHAT, CDR2 FQNNGV. Between the trimmed V and J ends, which lost 1 base and 4 bases, there was a span of 7 bases. This CDR3 region has 14 residues. CDR3 amino acids: CASSLAGSNEKLFF. CDR3 in DNA: TGTGCCAGCAGCTTAGCGGGGAGTAATGAAAAACTGTTTTTT.

The V gene is TRBV19, the J gene TRBJ2-1; 8 nucleotides match TRBD1. The germline V gene has CDR1 LNHDA and CDR2 SQIVND (reference sequence). The CDR3 loop spans 17 amino acids. With V trimmed by 5 bases and J by 4 bases, 13 bases remained unmatched. Here the CDR3 reads CASSFRTGSGFYNEQFF. The CDR3, as DNA: TGTGCCAGTAGTTTCCGGACAGGGTCGGGGTTTTACAATGAGCAGTTCTTC. The full variable domain, with the rest looked up from reference TRBV19 and TRBJ2-1, is DGGITQSPKYLFRKEGQNVTLSCEQNLNHDAMYWYRQDPGQGLRLIYYSQIVNDFQKGDIAEGYSVSREKKESFPLTVTSAQKNPTAFYLCASSFRTGSGFYNEQFFGPGTRLTVL.

This chain joins TRBV28 and TRBJ1-1; possible D gene TRBD1, 5 bases. V was trimmed by 3 bases and J by 1 base, leaving 9 bases between them. This CDR3 spans 14 amino acids. Germline V gene data show CDR1 as MDHEN and CDR2 as SYDVKM. The CDR3 loop reads CASSLPGWNTEAFF. For the CDR3, the DNA is TGTGCCAGCAGTTTGCCAGGGTGGAACACTGAAGCTTTCTTT.

This chain links TRBV5-1 with TRBJ2-3, with TRBD2 identical over 8 bases. Trimming at V came to 5 bases and at J to 0 bases, leaving 5 bases not matched to a gene. Germline V gene sequence: CDR1 SGHRS, CDR2 YFSETQ. The CDR3 extends over 15 amino acids. The CDR3 coding sequence is TGCGCCAGCAGAATCGCGGGGGGTAGCACAGATACGCAGTATTTT. The encoded protein is CASRIAGGSTDTQYF.